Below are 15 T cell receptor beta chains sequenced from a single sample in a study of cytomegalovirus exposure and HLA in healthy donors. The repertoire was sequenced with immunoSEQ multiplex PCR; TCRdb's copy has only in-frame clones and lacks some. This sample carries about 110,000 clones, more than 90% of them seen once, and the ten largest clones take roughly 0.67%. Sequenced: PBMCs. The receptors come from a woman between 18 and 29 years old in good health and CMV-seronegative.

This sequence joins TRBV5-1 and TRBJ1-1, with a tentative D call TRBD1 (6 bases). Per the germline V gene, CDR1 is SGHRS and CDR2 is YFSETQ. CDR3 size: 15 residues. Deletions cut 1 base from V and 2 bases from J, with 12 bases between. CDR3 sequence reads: CASSLPRDTNTEAFF. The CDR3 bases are TGCGCCAGCAGCTTGCCCCGGGACACAAACACTGAAGCTTTCTTT.

The CDR3: CASSYGDRGSSPLHF. The CDR3 DNA sequence: TGTGCCAGCAGTTACGGGGACAGGGGAAGTTCACCCCTCCACTTT. This rearrangement joins TRBV6-5 to TRBJ1-6, with 10 bases lining up with TRBD1. Looked up from germline, CDR1 is MNHEY and CDR2 is SVGAGI. The CDR3 runs to 15 residues. Losses at the gene ends were 2 bases for V and 9 bases for J; bases not matched to a gene: 4.

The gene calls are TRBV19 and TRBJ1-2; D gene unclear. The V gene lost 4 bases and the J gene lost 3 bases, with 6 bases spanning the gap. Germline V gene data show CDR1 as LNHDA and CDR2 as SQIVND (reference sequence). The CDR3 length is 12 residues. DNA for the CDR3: TGTGCCAGTAGTACCGGGGACTATGGCTACACCTTC. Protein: CASSTGDYGYTF.

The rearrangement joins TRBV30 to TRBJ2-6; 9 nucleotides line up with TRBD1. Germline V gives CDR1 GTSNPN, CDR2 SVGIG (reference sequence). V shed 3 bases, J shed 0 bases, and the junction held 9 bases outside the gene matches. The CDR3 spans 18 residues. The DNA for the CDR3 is TGTGCCTGGAGGGCGGGACAGGGAGTCGGCTCTGGGGCCAACGTCCTGACTTTC. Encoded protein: CAWRAGQGVGSGANVLTF.

DNA for the CDR3: TGTGCCAGCAGCTCACTCAGGGGGCAGACAGAGACCCAGTACTTC. It encodes CASSSLRGQTETQYF. The chain has TRBV7-8 and TRBJ2-5, with TRBD1 matching 8 bases. J lost 4 bases, V lost 4 bases, and 8 bases had no gene match. This CDR3 has 15 amino acids. Per the germline V gene, CDR1 is SGHVS and CDR2 is FQNEAQ.

CDR3 DNA: TGTGCCAGCAGCCCATATAGTCCAGCGGGGGGGCAAGAGACCCAGTACTTC. Protein sequence: CASSPYSPAGGQETQYF. The chain employs TRBV7-2 and TRBJ2-5, with 10 bases lining up with TRBD2. Trimming cost V 5 bases and J 2 bases; bases outside gene matches: 11. The CDR3 covers 17 residues. The germline V gene encodes CDR1 SGHTA and CDR2 FQGNSA.

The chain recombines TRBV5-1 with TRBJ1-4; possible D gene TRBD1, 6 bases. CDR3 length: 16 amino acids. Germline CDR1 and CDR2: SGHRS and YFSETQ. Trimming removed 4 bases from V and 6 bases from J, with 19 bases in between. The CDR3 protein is CASSPGLRGADEKLFF. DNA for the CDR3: TGCGCCAGCAGCCCGGGATTACGGGGGGCCGATGAAAAACTGTTTTTT.

The CDR3 bases are TGTGCCAGCAGCTTCTCGGGACAGATATACGAGCAGTACTTC. The encoded protein is CASSFSGQIYEQYF. The chain recombines TRBV7-8 with TRBJ2-7; 7 bases agree with TRBD1. The length of the CDR3 is 14 residues. Losses at the gene ends were 3 bases for V and 4 bases for J; bases not matched to a gene: 6. In germline, CDR1 is SGHVS, CDR2 FQNEAQ.

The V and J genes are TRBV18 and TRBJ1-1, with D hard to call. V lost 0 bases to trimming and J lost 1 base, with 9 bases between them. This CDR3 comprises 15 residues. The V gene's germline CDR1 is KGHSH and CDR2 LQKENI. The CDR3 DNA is TGTGCCAGCTCACCACCAGTCAGAGGGAACACTGAAGCTTTCTTT. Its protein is CASSPPVRGNTEAFF.

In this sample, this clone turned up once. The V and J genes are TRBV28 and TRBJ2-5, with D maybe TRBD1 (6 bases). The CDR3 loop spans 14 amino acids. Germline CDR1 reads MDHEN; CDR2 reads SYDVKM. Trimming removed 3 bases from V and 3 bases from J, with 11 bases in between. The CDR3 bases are TGTGCCAGCAGTTTTCGCAGGGACAAAGAGACCCAGTACTTC. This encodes CASSFRRDKETQYF. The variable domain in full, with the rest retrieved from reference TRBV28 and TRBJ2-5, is DVKVTQSSRYLVKRTGEKVFLECVQDMDHENMFWYRQDPGLGLRLIYFSYDVKMKEKGDIPEGYSVSREKKERFSLILESASTNQTSMYLCASSFRRDKETQYFGPGTRLLVL.

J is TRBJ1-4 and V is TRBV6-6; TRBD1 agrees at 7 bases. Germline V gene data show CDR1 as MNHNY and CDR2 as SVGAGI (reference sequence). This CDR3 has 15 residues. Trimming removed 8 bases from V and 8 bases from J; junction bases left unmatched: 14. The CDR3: CASGREGTVREKLFF. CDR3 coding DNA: TGTGCCAGCGGTCGGGAAGGGACAGTTCGGGAAAAACTGTTTTTT.

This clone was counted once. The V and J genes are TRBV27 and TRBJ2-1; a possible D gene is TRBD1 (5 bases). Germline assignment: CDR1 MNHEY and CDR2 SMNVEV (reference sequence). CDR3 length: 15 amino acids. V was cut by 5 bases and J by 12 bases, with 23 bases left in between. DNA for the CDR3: TGTGCCAGCAGTATCCGAAAACTCCAGGGTGACCCGCAGTTCTTC. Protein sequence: CASSIRKLQGDPQFF.

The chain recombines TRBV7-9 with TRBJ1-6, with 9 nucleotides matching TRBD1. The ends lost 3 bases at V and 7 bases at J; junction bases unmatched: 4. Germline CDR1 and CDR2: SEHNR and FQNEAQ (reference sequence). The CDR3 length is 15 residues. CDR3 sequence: CASSLVGQGNSPLHF. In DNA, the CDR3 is TGTGCCAGCAGCTTGGTTGGACAGGGGAATTCACCCCTCCACTTT.

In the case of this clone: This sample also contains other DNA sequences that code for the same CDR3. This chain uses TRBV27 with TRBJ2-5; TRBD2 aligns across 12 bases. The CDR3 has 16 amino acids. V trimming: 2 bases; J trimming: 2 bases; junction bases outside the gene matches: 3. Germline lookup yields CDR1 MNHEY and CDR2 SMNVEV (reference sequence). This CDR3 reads CASSLGLAGGQETQYF. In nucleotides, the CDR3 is TGTGCCAGCAGTTTAGGTCTAGCGGGGGGGCAAGAGACCCAGTACTTC.

DNA of the CDR3: TGTGCCAGCAGGAGGGACAGCCGTCTAAGTGGCTACACCTTC. This codes for CASRRDSRLSGYTF. The V and J genes are TRBV6-5 and TRBJ1-2; 7 bases are a match to TRBD1. With 6 bases clipped from V and 7 bases from J, the junction kept 11 bases outside the gene matches. The CDR3 spans 14 residues. CDR1 is MNHEY and CDR2 is SVGAGI in the germline V gene.